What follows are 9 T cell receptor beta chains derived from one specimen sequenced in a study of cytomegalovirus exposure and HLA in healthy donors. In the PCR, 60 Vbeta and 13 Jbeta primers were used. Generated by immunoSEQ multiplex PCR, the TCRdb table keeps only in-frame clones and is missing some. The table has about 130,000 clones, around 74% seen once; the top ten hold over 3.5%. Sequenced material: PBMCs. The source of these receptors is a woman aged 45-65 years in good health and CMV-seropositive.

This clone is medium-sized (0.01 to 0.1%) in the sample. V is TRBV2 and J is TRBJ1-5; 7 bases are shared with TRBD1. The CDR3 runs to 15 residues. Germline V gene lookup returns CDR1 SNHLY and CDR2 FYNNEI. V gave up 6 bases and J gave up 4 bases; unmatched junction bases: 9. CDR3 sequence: CASRGQTGKNQPQHF. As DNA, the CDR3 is TGTGCCAGCAGGGGACAGACAGGGAAGAATCAGCCCCAGCATTTT.

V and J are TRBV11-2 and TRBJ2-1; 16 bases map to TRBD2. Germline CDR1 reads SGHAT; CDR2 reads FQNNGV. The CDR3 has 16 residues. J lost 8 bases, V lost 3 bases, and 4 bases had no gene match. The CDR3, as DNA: TGTGCCAGCAGCTTTGGGACTAGCGGGGGGGCATATGAGCAGTTCTTC. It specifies CASSFGTSGGAYEQFF.

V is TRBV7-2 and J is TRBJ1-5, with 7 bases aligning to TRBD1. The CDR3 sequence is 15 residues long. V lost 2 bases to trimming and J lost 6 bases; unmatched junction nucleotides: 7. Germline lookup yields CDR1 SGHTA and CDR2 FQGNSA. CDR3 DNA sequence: TGTGCCAGCAGCTTATTCGAGGGGGCGAGTCAGCCCCAGCATTTT. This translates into CASSLFEGASQPQHF. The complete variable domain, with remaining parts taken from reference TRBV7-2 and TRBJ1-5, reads GAGVSQSPSNKVTEKGKDVELRCDPISGHTALYWYRQSLGQGLEFLIYFQGNSAPDKSGLPSDRFSAERTGGSVSTLTIQRTQQEDSAVYLCASSLFEGASQPQHFGDGTRLSIL.

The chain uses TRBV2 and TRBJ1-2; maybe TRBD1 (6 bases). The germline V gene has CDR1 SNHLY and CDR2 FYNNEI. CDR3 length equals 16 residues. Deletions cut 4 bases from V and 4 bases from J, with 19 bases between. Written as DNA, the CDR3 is TGTGCCAGCAGTGCTCGCACAGGGAGCTCTACCTATGGCTACACCTTC. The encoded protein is CASSARTGSSTYGYTF.

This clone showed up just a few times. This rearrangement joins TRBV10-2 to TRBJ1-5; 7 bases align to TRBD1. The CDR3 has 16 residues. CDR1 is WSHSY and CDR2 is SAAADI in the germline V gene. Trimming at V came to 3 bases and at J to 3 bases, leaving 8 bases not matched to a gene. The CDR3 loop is CASSDRAGGNNQPQHF. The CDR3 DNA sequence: TGCGCCAGCAGTGACCGGGCAGGGGGGAACAATCAGCCCCAGCATTTT.

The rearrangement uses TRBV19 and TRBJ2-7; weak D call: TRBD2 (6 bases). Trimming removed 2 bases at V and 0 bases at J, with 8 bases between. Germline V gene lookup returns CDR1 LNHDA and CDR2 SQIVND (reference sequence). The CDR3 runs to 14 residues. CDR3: CASSIYGSSYEQYF. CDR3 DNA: TGTGCCAGTAGTATATACGGGAGCTCCTACGAGCAGTACTTC.

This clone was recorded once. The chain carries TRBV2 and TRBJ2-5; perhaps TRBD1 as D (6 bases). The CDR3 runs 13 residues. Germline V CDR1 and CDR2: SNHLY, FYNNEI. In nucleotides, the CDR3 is TGTGCGCGAAAGAGGACAGTACAAGAGACCCAGTACTTC. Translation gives CARKRTVQETQYF. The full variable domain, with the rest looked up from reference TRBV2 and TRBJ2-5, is EPEVTQTPSHQVTQMGQEVILRCVPISNHLYFYWYRQILGQKVEFLVSFYNNEISEKSEIFDDQFSVERPDGSNFTLKIRSTKLEDSAMYFCARKRTVQETQYFGPGTRLLVL.

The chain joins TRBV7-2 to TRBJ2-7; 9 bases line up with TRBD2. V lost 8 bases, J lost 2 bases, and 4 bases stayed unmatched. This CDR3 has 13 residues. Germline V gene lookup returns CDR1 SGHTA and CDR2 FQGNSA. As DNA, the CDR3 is TGTGCCAGCCGCGGGGGGGTAACCTACGAGCAGTACTTC. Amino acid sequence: CASRGGVTYEQYF.

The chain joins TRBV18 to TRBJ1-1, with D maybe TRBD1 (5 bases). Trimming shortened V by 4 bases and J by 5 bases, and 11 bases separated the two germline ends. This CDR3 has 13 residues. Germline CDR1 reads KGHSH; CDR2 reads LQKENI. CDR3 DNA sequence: TGTGCCAGCTCACGTCAGGGTAAAACTGAAGCTTTCTTT. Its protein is CASSRQGKTEAFF. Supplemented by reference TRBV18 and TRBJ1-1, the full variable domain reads NAGVMQNPRHLVRRRGQEARLRCSPMKGHSHVYWYRQLPEEGLKFMVYLQKENIIDESGMPKERFSAEFPKEGPSILRIQQVVRGDSAAYFCASSRQGKTEAFFGQGTRLTVV.